The 19 T cell receptor beta chains below all came from one sample that was sequenced in a study of CD8+CD57+ T cells in acquired aplastic anemia (dated by TCRdb to 2016 to 2019). Expansion of CD8+CD57+ cells had been shown by flow cytometry in the patients chosen for sequencing. These receptors have no identified antigens. Sequencing relied on an Illumina HiSeq 2000. Genomic DNA was used as template for profiling of TCR beta VDJ combinations and CDR3 sequences. The public reads were reanalyzed by TCRdb: fastp trimming at Q25, MiXCR alignment, in-frame beta chains only. Each entry is one CDR3 protein sequence, shown with its most common DNA and genes. This sample comprises about 16,000 distinct CDR3 sequences, 30% to 45% of them detected only once. The leading ten clones occupy approximately 83% of the sample. The research as a whole found: In patients, diversity was lower in CD8+CD57+ cells than in the total CD4+ and CD8+ cell pools.

Sequencing was done on a sample of CD8+CD57+ T cells sorted from PBMCs. What this sample's cell subset or site label stands for: bead-enriched CD8+CD57+ effector memory T cells from SAA patients. The source of these receptors is a human donor with aplastic anemia.

The V gene is TRBV19, the J gene TRBJ2-3, with 9 bases identical to TRBD2. Germline V gene sequence: CDR1 LNHDA, CDR2 SQIVND (reference sequence). The CDR3 runs 16 residues. Unmatched junction bases numbered 7, after V lost 5 bases and J lost 1 base. CDR3 DNA: TGTGCCAGTAGTCCCCTAGCGGGATCGGGCACAGATACGCAGTATTTT. This gives the protein CASSPLAGSGTDTQYF.

This clonotype was counted a few times. The genes are TRBV20-1 and TRBJ2-7, with a weak D call TRBD2 (5 bases). Per germline, CDR1 DFQATT and CDR2 SNEGSKA (reference sequence). V dropped 8 bases and J dropped 3 bases, with 14 bases sitting between them. The CDR3 length is 12 residues. Written as DNA, the CDR3 is TGCAGTCCATTCCGAGAGGGCTACGAGCAGTACTTC. It codes for CSPFREGYEQYF.

This clonotype was observed at least ten times. The rearrangement joins TRBV7-9 to TRBJ2-2, with D unclear. Trimming left V 5 bases short and J 7 bases short, with 20 bases between. CDR1 and CDR2 (germline): SEHNR, FQNEAQ (reference sequence). The CDR3 is made up of 16 amino acids. The DNA of the CDR3 is TGTGCCAGCAGCCCACCTGATTGGGCCGGAATCGGGGAGCTGTTTTTT. It codes for CASSPPDWAGIGELFF.

This clonotype was seen a handful of times. A much larger clone differs from this one at a single base, so this may be a read error. This chain uses TRBV20-1 with TRBJ2-2; D is perhaps TRBD1 (7 bases). Germline V gives CDR1 DFQATT, CDR2 SNEGSKA (reference sequence). This CDR3 comprises 15 residues. CDR3 DNA sequence: TGCAGTGCTAAAACTTCACAGGGGATCCCCGGGGGGCTGTTTTTT. Amino acid sequence: CSAKTSQGIPGGLFF.

V and J are TRBV15 and TRBJ2-5, with 13 nucleotides matching TRBD2. The CDR3 has 19 amino acids. V shed 3 bases and J 5 bases; nucleotides not matched to a gene: 15. Germline V lookup: CDR1 LNHNV, CDR2 YYDKDF (reference sequence). The CDR3 spells CATSSRTSGRRGVMETQYF. CDR3 coding DNA: TGTGCCACCAGCAGTAGGACTAGCGGGAGAAGGGGGGTTATGGAGACCCAGTACTTC.

V gene TRBV6-1 combines with J gene TRBJ1-6; TRBD1 is a possible D gene (6 bases). The CDR3 length is 14 residues. The V and J ends lost 8 bases and 9 bases respectively, with 17 bases between them. CDR1 is MNHNS, CDR2 SASEGT, per germline. The CDR3 region has the DNA TGTGCCAGCTCGAAACAGGGTAAAAGTTCACCCCTCCACTTT. Protein sequence: CASSKQGKSSPLHF.

The rearrangement uses TRBV15 and TRBJ1-2, with 10 positions matching TRBD1. This CDR3 contains 17 residues. Germline V gene data show CDR1 as LNHNV and CDR2 as YYDKDF (reference sequence). With 0 bases clipped from V and 4 bases from J, the junction kept 8 bases outside the gene matches. The CDR3 reads CATSRDLGTGAGYGYTF. In nucleotides, the CDR3 is TGTGCCACCAGCAGAGATCTTGGGACAGGGGCGGGCTATGGCTACACCTTC.

The rearrangement links TRBV2 to TRBJ2-5, with D tentatively TRBD1 (6 bases). Germline CDR1 reads SNHLY; CDR2 reads FYNNEI. The ends were cut back, 6 bases at V and 1 base at J, with 12 bases in the middle. This CDR3 region has 14 residues. CDR3 nucleotides: TGTGCCAGCAGGCTCCGGGACACCCAAGAGACCCAGTACTTC. Amino acid sequence: CASRLRDTQETQYF.

The rearrangement uses TRBV3-1 and TRBJ2-7; 11 nucleotides align to TRBD1. The CDR3 runs to 15 residues. The germline gives CDR1 LGHDT, CDR2 YNNKEL (reference sequence). Germline trimming cut 3 bases from V and 5 bases from J; bases unmatched to any gene: 6. CDR3: CASSHAGTGGHEQYF. In DNA form, the CDR3 reads TGTGCCAGCAGCCATGCCGGGACAGGGGGTCACGAGCAGTACTTC.

This clonotype was counted between two and nine times. This rearrangement joins TRBV28 to TRBJ1-6, with D possibly being TRBD1 (5 bases). The germline CDR1 and CDR2 sequences are MDHEN and SYDVKM. This CDR3 is 18 amino acids long. The V end was cut by 3 bases, the J end by 1 base, with 16 bases between. Here the CDR3 DNA reads TGTGCCAGCAGTTTTGGTAGGGGCCTCCGGTCCTATAATTCACCCCTCCACTTT. Its protein product is CASSFGRGLRSYNSPLHF.

This clonotype came up a few times. This chain uses TRBV19 with TRBJ2-7; 7 nucleotides align to TRBD1. Germline V gene data show CDR1 as LNHDA and CDR2 as SQIVND (reference sequence). The CDR3 has 15 residues. V gave up 5 bases and J gave up 2 bases; unmatched junction bases: 9. In nucleotides, the CDR3 is TGTGCCAGTAGTGTGACAGGGAGTCATCCCTACGAGCAGTACTTC. Its protein is CASSVTGSHPYEQYF. Looking up the rest from reference TRBV19 and TRBJ2-7 gives the full variable domain: DGGITQSPKYLFRKEGQNVTLSCEQNLNHDAMYWYRQDPGQGLRLIYYSQIVNDFQKGDIAEGYSVSREKKESFPLTVTSAQKNPTAFYLCASSVTGSHPYEQYFGPGTRLTVT.

There are many counts of this clonotype. The gene calls are TRBV6-1 and TRBJ2-3; TRBD2 matches at 8 bases. This CDR3 is 15 amino acids long. Germline assignment: CDR1 MNHNS and CDR2 SASEGT. V trimming: 9 bases; J trimming: 2 bases; junction bases outside the gene matches: 10. Written as DNA, the CDR3 is TGTGCCAGTCCGTTAAGCGGGAGACTCACAGATACGCAGTATTTT. The encoded protein is CASPLSGRLTDTQYF.

Remarks on this clonotype: This sequence may be a read error, since a much larger clone differs from it by one base. The chain has TRBV6-4 and TRBJ2-3, with a weak D call TRBD1 (5 bases). The V gene lost 5 bases and the J gene lost 0 bases, with 6 bases spanning the gap. CDR3 size: 13 residues. The V gene's germline CDR1 is MRHNA and CDR2 SNTAGT. CDR3 nucleotides: TGTGCCAGCAGTTGGACAAGCACAGATACGCAGTATTTT. Encoded protein: CASSWTSTDTQYF.

This clonotype appeared many times. The V call is TRBV10-2, the J call TRBJ1-6, with a weak D call TRBD1 (6 bases). This CDR3 has 16 residues. The V gene's germline CDR1 is WSHSY and CDR2 SAAADI. V lost 8 bases to trimming and J lost 7 bases, with 21 bases between them. For the CDR3, the DNA is TGCGCCAGCTATGGGGACACGAAGCTTAACAATTCACCCCTCCACTTT. Amino acid sequence: CASYGDTKLNNSPLHF.

This clonotype has ten or more counts. The chain employs TRBV2 and TRBJ2-7; D is undetermined. Trimming stripped 7 bases from V and 5 bases from J, with 12 bases between. The CDR3 covers 12 residues. The germline gives CDR1 SNHLY, CDR2 FYNNEI. The CDR3 is CASNRGEDEQYF. The CDR3, as DNA: TGTGCCAGCAATAGAGGCGAGGACGAGCAGTACTTC.

This rearrangement joins TRBV20-1 to TRBJ2-1, with D unclear. CDR1 DFQATT and CDR2 SNEGSKA come from the germline V gene (reference sequence). The V end was cut by 1 base, the J end by 5 bases, with 18 bases between. CDR3 size: 16 residues. The CDR3 reads CSARVRRVTGHNEQFF. The CDR3 DNA reads TGCAGTGCTAGAGTTCGTCGGGTTACCGGCCACAATGAGCAGTTCTTC.

This clonotype occurred many times. An end of the junction does not agree with germline; a read error may underlie this. The chain combines TRBV6-4 with TRBJ2-3; D may be TRBD1 (5 bases). The length of the CDR3 is 13 residues. In germline, CDR1 is MRHNA, CDR2 SNTAGT. CDR3 bases: TGTGCCAGCAGTGGGACAAGCATAGATACGCAGTATTTT. Translated, it gives CASSGTSIDTQYF.

The V gene is TRBV12-3 or TRBV12-4, the J gene TRBJ2-1; 7 bases are shared with TRBD1. This CDR3 region has 12 residues. V trimming: 8 bases; J trimming: 7 bases; junction bases outside the gene matches: 5. The CDR3 bases are TGTGCCAGCTCGACAGGGTTGAATGAGCAGTTCTTC. It codes for CASSTGLNEQFF.

This chain joins TRBV24-1 and TRBJ2-1, with TRBD2 identical over 8 bases. The CDR3 covers 16 residues. CDR1 and CDR2 from the germline V gene are KGHDR and SFDVKD. V lost 4 bases to trimming and J lost 3 bases; unmatched junction nucleotides: 7. DNA for the CDR3: TGTGCCACCAGTGACCCACTAGCGGCGTTCTACAATGAGCAGTTCTTC. Translation: CATSDPLAAFYNEQFF.